The rows below give T cell receptor beta chains drawn from one sample of a study of blood T cell repertoires in COVID-19. The table came from immunoSEQ multiplex PCR; TCRdb's copy has only in-frame clones and leaves some out. The sample shows roughly 120,000 clones, 90% to 95% of them seen only once. The sample consisted of peripheral blood. Every receptor here comes from a man aged 45-60 years with COVID-19, enrolled during active disease. Each CDR3 is given with its conserved first and last residue.

TRBJ1-4,TRBV5-1,CASSLAGATNEKLFF
TRBJ1-5,TRBV28,CASSRRQAGNQPQHF
TRBJ2-3,TRBV24-1,CATSSSRGTANSPSTDTQYF
TRBJ2-1,TRBV18,CASSPPSGTYNEQFF
TRBJ1-2,TRBV7-2,CASSLAGQGNYGYTF
TRBJ2-2,TRBV24-1,CATSGGRAEPGELFF
TRBJ2-1,TRBV30,CAWSGTGGSGGARLF
TRBJ1-2,TRBV2,CASSEFGGLIYGYTF
TRBJ1-4,TRBV2,CASSPRTAFNEKLFF
TRBJ1-1,TRBV2,CASSEEARGNTEAFF
TRBJ2-3,TRBV7-9,CASSLWDLHTQYF
TRBJ2-2,TRBV5-4,CASSNSGWNTGELFF
TRBJ2-6,TRBV7-2,CASSLQEGLVLTF
TRBJ2-1,TRBV25-1,CASSAYRGRKDEQFF
TRBJ2-1,TRBV18,CASSQQGNEQFF
TRBJ2-5,TRBV9,CASSGGLEEETQYF
TRBJ1-1,TRBV11-2,CASSLLSGQNTEAFF
TRBJ1-2,TRBV2,CASMAGERGYTF
TRBJ2-2,TRBV11-3,CASSSGQGADTGELFF
TRBJ1-5,TRBV24-1,CATAPGDGYQPQHF
TRBJ2-1,TRBV4-3,CASSPREGGSIYNEQFF
TRBJ2-5,TRBV9,CASSATGTSGTPSKETQYF
TRBJ2-3,TRBV5-1,CASSLPLAAQSEADTQYF
TRBJ2-7,TRBV7-9,CASKEQGDSYEQYF
TRBJ2-4,TRBV5-4,CASSQDRVQYF
TRBJ1-1,TRBV11-2,CASSLRPTETNTEAFF
TRBJ2-1,TRBV21-1,CASTNEAYNEQFF
TRBJ2-1,TRBV27,CASSGTLNEQFF
TRBJ2-3,TRBV13,CASSSRLAGGPDTQYF
TRBJ2-5,TRBV6-1,CASREGPSRQETQYF
TRBJ2-5,TRBV3-1/TRBV3-2,CASSHYSGVRETQYF
TRBJ1-1,TRBV10-2,CASPQEMNTEAFF
TRBJ2-1,TRBV7-3,CASSLRGGTYNEQFF
TRBJ2-3,TRBV5-4,CASSWGLAETDTQYF
TRBJ1-5,TRBV7-2,CASSLAGGPNQPQHF
TRBJ2-1,TRBV19,CASSVTSGNEQFF
TRBJ2-7,TRBV28,CASSLAGISYEQYF
TRBJ1-3,TRBV18,CASSSGTGFSGNTIYF
TRBJ2-6,TRBV5-1,CASRKRGFLSGANVLTF
TRBJ2-3,TRBV14,CASSQDGGQGTDTQYF
TRBJ1-5,TRBV28,CASLQSNQPQHF
TRBJ2-7,TRBV18,CASSPGANRASYEQYF
TRBJ1-5,TRBV28,CASSLGTGGNQPQHF
TRBJ2-7,TRBV10-3,CAISERLAGEQYF
TRBJ1-2,TRBV2,CASSGQGARGYTF
TRBJ1-5,TRBV30,CAWSVRDRETYSNQPQHF
TRBJ1-5,TRBV30,CAWSEQGTQPQHF
TRBJ2-1,TRBV9,CASSVEGLADYNEQFF
TRBJ1-1,TRBV9,CASSVQGSSTEAFF
TRBJ1-1,TRBV6-5,CATLNPGGDTEAFF
TRBJ2-4,TRBV30,CAWSLRLAVNIQYF
TRBJ2-1,TRBV5-4,CASSLGLAGGSGNEQFF
TRBJ1-5,TRBV18,CASSPRDRRGGNQPQHF